This TCR beta chain came from a study of monozygotic twins with inflammatory bowel disease. Findings of the study overall: IBD patients exhibited fewer clonotypes shared with other individuals than healthy twins, particularly with disease activity.

The CDR3 has 14 amino acids. Germline CDR1 and CDR2: MNHNS and SASEGT. Note on this clonotype: Its antigen is unidentified.

Through template switching, UMIs that included a 6-nucleotide sample barcode were added. For each CDR3 protein, TCRdb gives one entry from its re-call of the 5' RACE reads, without DNA. This listing includes under 350,000 distinct CDR3 sequences. The chain links TRBV6-1 to TRBJ1-5; absent DNA, TCRdb's TRBD1 call cannot be checked. Material: blood. This receptor was taken from a human donor with ulcerative colitis or Crohn's disease, or a healthy co-twin of an affected twin (not recorded which). The CDR3 loop is CASRGQGGNQPQHF.